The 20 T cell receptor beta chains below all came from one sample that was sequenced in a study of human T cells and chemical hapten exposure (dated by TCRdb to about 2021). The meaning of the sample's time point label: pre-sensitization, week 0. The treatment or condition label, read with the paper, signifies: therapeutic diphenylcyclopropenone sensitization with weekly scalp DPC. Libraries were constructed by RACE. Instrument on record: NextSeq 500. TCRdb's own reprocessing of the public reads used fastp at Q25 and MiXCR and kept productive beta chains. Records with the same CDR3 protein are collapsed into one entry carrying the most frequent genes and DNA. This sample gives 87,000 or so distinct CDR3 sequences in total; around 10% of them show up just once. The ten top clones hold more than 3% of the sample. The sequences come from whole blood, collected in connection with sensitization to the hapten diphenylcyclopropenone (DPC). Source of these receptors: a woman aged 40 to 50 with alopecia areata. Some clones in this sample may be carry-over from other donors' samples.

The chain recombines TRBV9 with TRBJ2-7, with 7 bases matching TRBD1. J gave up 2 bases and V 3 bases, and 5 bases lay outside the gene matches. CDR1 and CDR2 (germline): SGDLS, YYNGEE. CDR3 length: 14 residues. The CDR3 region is CASSAPDRTYEQYF. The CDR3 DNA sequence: TGTGCCAGCAGCGCCCCGGACAGGACCTACGAGCAGTACTTC.

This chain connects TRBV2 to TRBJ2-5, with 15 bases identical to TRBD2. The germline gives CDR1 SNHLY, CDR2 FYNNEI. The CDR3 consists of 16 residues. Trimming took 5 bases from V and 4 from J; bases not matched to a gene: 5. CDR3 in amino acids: CASSLGLAGGPETQYF. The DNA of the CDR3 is TGTGCCAGCAGTTTGGGACTAGCGGGGGGACCAGAGACCCAGTACTTC.

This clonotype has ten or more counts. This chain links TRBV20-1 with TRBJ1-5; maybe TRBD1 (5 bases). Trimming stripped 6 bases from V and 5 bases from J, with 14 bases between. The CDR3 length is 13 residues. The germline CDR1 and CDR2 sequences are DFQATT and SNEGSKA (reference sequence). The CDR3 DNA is TGCAGTGCCGAGCGGGCGGGGGATCAGCCCCAGCATTTT. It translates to CSAERAGDQPQHF.

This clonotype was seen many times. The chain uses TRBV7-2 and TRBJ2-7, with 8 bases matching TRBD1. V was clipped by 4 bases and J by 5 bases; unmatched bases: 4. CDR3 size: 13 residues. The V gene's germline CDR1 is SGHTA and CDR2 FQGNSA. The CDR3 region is CASSSGQANEQYF. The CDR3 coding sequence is TGTGCCAGCAGCTCGGGACAGGCCAACGAGCAGTACTTC.

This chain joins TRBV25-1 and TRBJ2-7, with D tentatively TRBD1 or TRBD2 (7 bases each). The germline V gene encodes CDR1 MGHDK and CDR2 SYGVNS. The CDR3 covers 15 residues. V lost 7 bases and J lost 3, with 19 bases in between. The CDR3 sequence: CASNRQGGDRYEQYF. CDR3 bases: TGTGCCAGCAACAGACAGGGAGGGGACCGCTACGAGCAGTACTTC.

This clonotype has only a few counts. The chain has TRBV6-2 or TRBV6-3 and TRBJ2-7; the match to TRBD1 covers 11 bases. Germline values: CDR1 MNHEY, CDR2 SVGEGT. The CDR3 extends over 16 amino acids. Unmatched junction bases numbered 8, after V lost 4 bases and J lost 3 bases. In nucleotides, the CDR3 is TGTGCCAGCAGTTCCGACCGGGACAGGGGGTTCTACGAGCAGTACTTC. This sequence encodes CASSSDRDRGFYEQYF.

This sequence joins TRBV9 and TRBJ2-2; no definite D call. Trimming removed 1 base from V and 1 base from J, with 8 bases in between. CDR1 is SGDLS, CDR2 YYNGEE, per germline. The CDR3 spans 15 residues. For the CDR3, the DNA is TGTGCCAGCAGCGTATTTTGGCGGAACACCGGGGAGCTGTTTTTT. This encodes CASSVFWRNTGELFF.

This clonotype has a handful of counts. CDR3 DNA: TGCAGTGCTAGAGATGGCACCGCCGGGACTAGGCTGCAAGAGACCCAGTACTTC. Protein: CSARDGTAGTRLQETQYF. The V and J genes are TRBV20-1 and TRBJ2-5; 8 bases align to TRBD2. The V segment lost 0 bases and the J segment 2 bases; nucleotides outside the gene matches: 14. The CDR3 contains 18 residues. Germline V gene sequence: CDR1 DFQATT, CDR2 SNEGSKA (reference sequence).

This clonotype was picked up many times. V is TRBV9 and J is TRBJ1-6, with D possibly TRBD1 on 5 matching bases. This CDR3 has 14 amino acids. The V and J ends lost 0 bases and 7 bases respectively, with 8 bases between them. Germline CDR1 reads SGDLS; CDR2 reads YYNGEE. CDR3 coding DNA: TGTGCCAGCAGCGTAGGACAGCTGAATTCACCCCTCCACTTT. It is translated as CASSVGQLNSPLHF.

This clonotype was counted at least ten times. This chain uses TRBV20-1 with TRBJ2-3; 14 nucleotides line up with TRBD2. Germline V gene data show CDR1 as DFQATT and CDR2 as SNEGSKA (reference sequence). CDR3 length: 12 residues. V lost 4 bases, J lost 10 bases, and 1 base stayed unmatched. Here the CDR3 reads CSAMTSGGAQYF. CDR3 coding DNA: TGCAGTGCTATGACTAGCGGGGGGGCGCAGTATTTT.

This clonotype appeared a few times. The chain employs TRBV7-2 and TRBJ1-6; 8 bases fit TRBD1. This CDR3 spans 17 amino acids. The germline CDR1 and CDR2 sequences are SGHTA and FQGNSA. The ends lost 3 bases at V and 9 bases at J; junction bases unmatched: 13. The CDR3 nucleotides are TGTGCCAGCAGCTTCTTATCCCAGGGGGCTCGGGGTTCACCCCTCCACTTT. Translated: CASSFLSQGARGSPLHF.

The CDR3 here is CASSFFDTQYF. CDR3 nucleotide sequence: TGTGCCAGCAGTTTTTTTGATACGCAGTATTTT. The chain couples TRBV27 to TRBJ2-3; no firm D call. V shed 3 bases and J shed 6 bases, with 4 bases lying between them. The CDR3 is 11 amino acids. CDR1 and CDR2 (germline): MNHEY, SMNVEV (reference sequence).

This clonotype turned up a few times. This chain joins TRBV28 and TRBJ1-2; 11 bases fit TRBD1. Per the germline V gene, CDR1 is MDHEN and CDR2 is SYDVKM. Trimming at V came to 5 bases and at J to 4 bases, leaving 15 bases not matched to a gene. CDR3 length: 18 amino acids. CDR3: CASSIRLGQGAGGYGYTF. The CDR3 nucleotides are TGTGCCAGCAGTATCCGGCTAGGACAGGGGGCGGGCGGCTATGGCTACACCTTC.

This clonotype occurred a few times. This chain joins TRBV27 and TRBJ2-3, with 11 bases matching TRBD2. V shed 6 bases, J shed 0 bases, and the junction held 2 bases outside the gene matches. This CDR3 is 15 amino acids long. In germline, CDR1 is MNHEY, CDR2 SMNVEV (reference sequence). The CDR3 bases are TGTGCCAGCAGAAGACTAGCGGGAAGCACAGATACGCAGTATTTT. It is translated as CASRRLAGSTDTQYF.

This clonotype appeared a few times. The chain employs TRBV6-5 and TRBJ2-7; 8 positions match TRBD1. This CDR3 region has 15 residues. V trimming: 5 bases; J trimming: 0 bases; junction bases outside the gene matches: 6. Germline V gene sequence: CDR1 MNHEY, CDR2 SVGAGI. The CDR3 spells CASSRQGYSSYEQYF. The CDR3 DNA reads TGTGCCAGCAGTCGACAGGGGTACAGCTCCTACGAGCAGTACTTC.

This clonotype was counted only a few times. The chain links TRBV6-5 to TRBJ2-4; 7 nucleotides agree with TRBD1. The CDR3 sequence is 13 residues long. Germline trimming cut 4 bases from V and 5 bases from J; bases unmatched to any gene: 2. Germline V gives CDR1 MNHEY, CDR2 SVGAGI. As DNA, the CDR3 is TGTGCCAGCAGTTGGGGACAGCAAAACATTCAGTACTTC. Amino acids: CASSWGQQNIQYF.

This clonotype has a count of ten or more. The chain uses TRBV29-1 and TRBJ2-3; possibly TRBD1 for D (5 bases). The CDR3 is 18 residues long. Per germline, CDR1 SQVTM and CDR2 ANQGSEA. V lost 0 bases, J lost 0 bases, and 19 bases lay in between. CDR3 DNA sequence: TGCAGCGTTGAAGATGGGGCACACGATCTAACTAGCACAGATACGCAGTATTTT. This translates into CSVEDGAHDLTSTDTQYF.

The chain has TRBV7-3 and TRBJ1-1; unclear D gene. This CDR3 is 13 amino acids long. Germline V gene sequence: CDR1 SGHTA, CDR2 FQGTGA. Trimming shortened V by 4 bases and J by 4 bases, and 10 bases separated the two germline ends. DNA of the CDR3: TGTGCCAGCAGCTGGGGTTTGGGCACTGAAGCTTTCTTT. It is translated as CASSWGLGTEAFF.

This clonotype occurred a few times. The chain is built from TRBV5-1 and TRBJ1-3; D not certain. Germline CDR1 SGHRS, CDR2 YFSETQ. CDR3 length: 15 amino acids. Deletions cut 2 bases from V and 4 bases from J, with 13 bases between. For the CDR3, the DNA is TGCGCCAGCAGCTTCTCCGGGATAAAAGGAAACACCATATATTTT. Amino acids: CASSFSGIKGNTIYF.

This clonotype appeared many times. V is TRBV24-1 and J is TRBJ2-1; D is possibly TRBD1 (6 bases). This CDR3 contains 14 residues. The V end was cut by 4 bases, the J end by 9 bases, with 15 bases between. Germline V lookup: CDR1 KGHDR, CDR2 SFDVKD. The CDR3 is CATSDSWTVTEQFF. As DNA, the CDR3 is TGTGCCACCAGTGACTCCTGGACAGTTACTGAGCAGTTCTTC.